Reported below is one TCR beta chain. Antigen: not known. The germline V gene has CDR1 SGDLS and CDR2 YYNGEE. This CDR3 has 15 amino acids. Trimming cost V 5 bases and J 0 bases; bases outside gene matches: 2. The source of the sample is a study of shared clonotypes between healthy human individuals. Clones were read by immunoSEQ multiplex PCR, and TCRdb kept only the in-frame ones, dropping some. The repertoire has roughly 1,000,000 clones, about 84% of them found once; the top ten carry approximately 0.56%. Points from the study as a whole: Represented genetic and exposure-history diversity was restricted by having few donors. Among several donors, about 5% of naive CD4 clonotypes were found in common.

Free of recent acute infections or vaccinations, the donors were healthy HIV-negative adults. This sequence originates from a young man in good health. Some clones in this sample may be carry-over from other donors' samples. This chain uses TRBV9 with TRBJ2-6; 7 bases agree with TRBD1. Sequenced input: memory CD4+ T cells from PBMCs. Subset: CD45RA-negative fraction. CDR3 sequence: CASRGQRSGANVLTF. CDR3 sequence (DNA): TGTGCCAGCAGGGGACAGCGCTCTGGGGCCAACGTCCTGACTTTC.